Below are 20 T cell receptor beta chains sequenced from a single sample in a study of CD8 T cells in ankylosing spondylitis. The study's findings and limits: Made up of fewer than ten highly homologous variants, a TCR beta motif appeared characteristic of ankylosing spondylitis blood.

Each CDR3 protein is one row after TCRdb ran MiXCR on the 5' RACE reads. The table includes about 460,000 distinct CDR3 sequences, roughly 5.3% detected once. Which antigens these TCRs recognize remains unknown. The sequencing sample was made of blood, either unsorted or a sorted T cell fraction (not recorded which). Receptors were obtained from a male donor with ankylosing spondylitis.

The gene calls are TRBV11-3 and TRBJ2-1; TRBD1 matches at 7 bases. Unmatched junction bases numbered 6, after V lost 5 bases and J lost 2 bases. CDR1 is SGHNT and CDR2 is YENEEA in the germline V gene. The CDR3 is 15 residues long. CDR3 region: CASSETGDTYNEQFF. CDR3 in DNA: TGTGCCAGCAGCGAAACAGGGGATACCTACAATGAGCAGTTCTTC.

This clonotype showed up many times. The V call is TRBV5-1, the J call TRBJ2-2, with 7 nucleotides matching TRBD1. The CDR3 is made up of 15 amino acids. Germline trimming cut 4 bases from V and 4 bases from J; bases unmatched to any gene: 7. CDR1 SGHRS and CDR2 YFSETQ come from the germline V gene. The CDR3 protein is CASSLGTDLTGELFF. The CDR3 bases are TGCGCCAGCAGCCTAGGGACAGACCTCACCGGGGAGCTGTTTTTT.

This clonotype appeared many times. The J gene is TRBJ2-5, the V gene TRBV15; D possibly corresponds to TRBD2 (6 bases). This CDR3 spans 14 amino acids. Trimming took 3 bases from V and 0 from J, leaving 8 bases between them. Germline CDR1 and CDR2: LNHNV and YYDKDF (reference sequence). DNA of the CDR3: TGTGCCACCAGCAGGGGGGGTTACCAAGAGACCCAGTACTTC. This gives the protein CATSRGGYQETQYF.

The table lists this clonotype with many counts. This CDR3 reads CSGQREGTQYF. The CDR3 nucleotides read TGCAGCGGCCAGCGGGAGGGAACGCAGTATTTT. The V gene is TRBV29-1, the J gene TRBJ2-3; 10 nucleotides line up with TRBD2. Germline CDR1 reads SQVTM; CDR2 reads ANQGSEA. The length of the CDR3 is 11 residues. The ends lost 7 bases at V and 9 bases at J; junction bases unmatched: 4.

As concerns this clonotype: Given a much more abundant clone one base away, this may be a read error. The chain employs TRBV10-3 and TRBJ2-1; D may be TRBD1 (6 bases). Trimming removed 6 bases from V and 3 bases from J, with 21 bases in between. This CDR3 has 17 residues. Germline assignment: CDR1 ENHRY and CDR2 SYGVKD. The CDR3 bases are TGTGCCATCAGAGGGCAGGGGTCCACCCTTCTCTACAATGAGCAGTTCTTC. Encoded protein: CAIRGQGSTLLYNEQFF.

This clonotype has more than one count but fewer than ten. This chain uses TRBV7-2 with TRBJ2-5, with D unresolved. This CDR3 spans 16 amino acids. CDR1 is SGHTA and CDR2 is FQGNSA in the germline V gene. Trimming removed 3 bases at V and 1 base at J, with 15 bases between. The CDR3 protein is CASSLGLGRVQETQYF. DNA of the CDR3: TGTGCCAGCAGCTTGGGTTTAGGACGGGTCCAAGAGACCCAGTACTTC.

The V and J genes are TRBV19 and TRBJ2-1; tentative D call: TRBD2 (6 bases). The CDR3 extends over 13 amino acids. V was trimmed by 4 bases and J by 9 bases, leaving 13 bases between them. Germline loops: CDR1 LNHDA, CDR2 SQIVND (reference sequence). CDR3 region: CASSTQLGSEQFF. CDR3 coding DNA: TGTGCCAGTAGTACCCAACTCGGGAGTGAGCAGTTCTTC.

Ten or more counts support this clonotype. CDR3 residues: CASSVGTEGKAFF. DNA for the CDR3: TGTGCCAGCAGCGTAGGGACAGAAGGGAAAGCTTTCTTT. The chain combines TRBV9 with TRBJ1-1; tentatively, D is TRBD1 (6 bases). Germline assignment: CDR1 SGDLS and CDR2 YYNGEE. The CDR3 runs 13 residues. V lost 0 bases and J 9 bases, leaving 12 bases between the germline ends. Full variable domain (missing parts from reference TRBV9 and TRBJ1-1): DSGVTQTPKHLITATGQRVTLRCSPRSGDLSVYWYQQSLDQGLQFLIQYYNGEERAKGNILERFSAQQFPDLHSELNLSSLELGDSALYFCASSVGTEGKAFFGQGTRLTVV.

The table lists this clonotype with many counts. The chain carries TRBV20-1 and TRBJ1-5; D uncertain. Trimming removed 0 bases at V and 9 bases at J, with 18 bases between. The CDR3 length is 15 residues. Per the germline V gene, CDR1 is DFQATT and CDR2 is SNEGSKA (reference sequence). The CDR3 bases are TGCAGTGCTAGAGACCCGAGAGACGGCTTTGTGCCCCAGCATTTT. Translating it yields CSARDPRDGFVPQHF.

This clonotype was counted many times. J is TRBJ2-1 and V is TRBV5-6; D is ambiguous. The CDR3 length is 15 residues. Germline V CDR1 and CDR2: SGHDT, YYEEEE. V was shortened by 0 bases and J by 0 bases, with 7 bases between the two germline ends. The CDR3 loop is CASSLGPPSYNEQFF. CDR3 sequence (DNA): TGTGCCAGCAGCTTGGGGCCGCCCTCCTACAATGAGCAGTTCTTC.

This clonotype was seen many times. This sequence joins TRBV29-1 and TRBJ2-5; D could derive from TRBD1 or TRBD2 (6 bases each). V shed 7 bases and J shed 7 bases, with 22 bases lying between them. This CDR3 has 14 residues. Per germline, CDR1 SQVTM and CDR2 ANQGSEA. CDR3 sequence (DNA): TGCAGCGCCCGAAGGGGGGCAGGGCAGGGGACCCAGTACTTC. Translated: CSARRGAGQGTQYF.

The sample holds many counts of this clonotype. This rearrangement joins TRBV6-2 or TRBV6-3 to TRBJ2-3, with D unresolved. Germline assignment: CDR1 MNHEY and CDR2 SVGEGT. V lost 2 bases and J lost 2, with 8 bases in between. The CDR3 sequence is 14 residues long. In DNA, the CDR3 is TGTGCCAGCAGTTACGGCGGCCACACAGATACGCAGTATTTT. Amino acid sequence: CASSYGGHTDTQYF.

This clonotype has ten or more counts. This chain joins TRBV6-1 and TRBJ1-1; tentative D call: TRBD1 (5 bases). The germline V gene encodes CDR1 MNHNS and CDR2 SASEGT. V was shortened by 8 bases and J by 3 bases, with 13 bases between the two germline ends. The CDR3 has 13 residues. In DNA form, the CDR3 reads TGTGCCAGCTCCCGACTCAGGGACACTGAAGCTTTCTTT. It translates to CASSRLRDTEAFF.

This clonotype was detected many times. This rearrangement joins TRBV12-3 or TRBV12-4 to TRBJ2-1; 11 nucleotides align to TRBD1. The trim removed 5 bases at V and 8 bases at J, leaving 11 bases unmatched. CDR3 size: 16 residues. The CDR3 DNA is TGTGCCAGCAGTCCTCGGACAGGGGGCCATTTTTATGAGCAGTTCTTC. Amino acid sequence: CASSPRTGGHFYEQFF.

This clonotype has at least ten counts. The chain joins TRBV4-3 to TRBJ2-2; no definite D call. CDR1 LGHNA and CDR2 YSLEER come from the germline V gene. V lost 3 bases, J lost 0 bases, and 11 bases lay in between. This CDR3 has 16 amino acids. In DNA form, the CDR3 reads TGCGCCAGCAGCCATTTAACCGGGTCGAACACCGGGGAGCTGTTTTTT. The encoded protein is CASSHLTGSNTGELFF.

This clonotype was counted at least ten times. The rearrangement joins TRBV7-2 to TRBJ1-6, with 7 bases that match TRBD1. The CDR3 contains 16 residues. With 5 bases clipped from V and 2 bases from J, the junction kept 6 bases outside the gene matches. Germline CDR1 is SGHTA and CDR2 is FQGNSA. CDR3 region: CASSTRTGAYNSPLHF. CDR3 DNA: TGTGCCAGCAGCACCAGGACAGGAGCCTATAATTCACCCCTCCACTTT.

This clonotype was seen repeatedly, ten times or more. CDR3 nucleotide sequence: TGTGCCAGCAGCCCCCTCCCGGGGTACGAGCAGTACTTC. Residues: CASSPLPGYEQYF. The chain links TRBV7-8 to TRBJ2-7; D perhaps matches TRBD2 (5 bases). CDR3 size: 13 residues. From germline, CDR1 is SGHVS and CDR2 FQNEAQ. V was cut by 5 bases and J by 4 bases, with 12 bases left in between.

In regard to this clonotype: Being one base from a much bigger clone, this may be a read error. The rearrangement links TRBV6-1 to TRBJ2-6, with D possibly matching TRBD1 (5 bases). CDR1 is MNHNS and CDR2 is SASEGT in the germline V gene. The CDR3 totals 14 residues. The CDR3 DNA is TGTGCCAGCAGACAGGAATCTGAGGCCAACGTCCTGACTTTC. Translating it yields CASRQESEANVLTF.

This clonotype has ten or more counts. This sequence joins TRBV20-1 and TRBJ1-1; D perhaps matches TRBD1 (6 bases). V was pared by 0 bases and J by 6 bases, with 11 bases between. CDR3 size: 13 residues. CDR1 DFQATT and CDR2 SNEGSKA come from the germline V gene (reference sequence). The CDR3 spells CSAREDRYSEAFF. Here the CDR3 DNA reads TGCAGTGCTAGAGAAGACAGGTACTCTGAAGCTTTCTTT.

This clonotype has ten or more counts. This chain joins TRBV28 and TRBJ2-2; possible D gene TRBD2, 5 bases. V was trimmed by 7 bases and J by 1 base, leaving 13 bases between them. The CDR3 is 15 residues long. In germline, CDR1 is MDHEN, CDR2 SYDVKM. The chain's CDR3 is CASNIPRGNTGELFF. The CDR3 coding sequence is TGTGCCAGCAACATACCCCGGGGGAACACCGGGGAGCTGTTTTTT.